The 22 T cell receptor beta chains given below trace back to one sample, sequenced in a study of blood T cell repertoires in COVID-19. Libraries were prepared by immunoSEQ multiplex PCR; TCRdb keeps only in-frame clonotypes and omits some of them. This table has some 460,000 clones, approximately 90% appearing once. The sequencing input was peripheral blood. The receptors shown here come from a woman in her thirties with acute or convalescent COVID-19.

This chain connects TRBV19 to TRBJ2-3; 9 bases line up with TRBD1. CDR1 LNHDA and CDR2 SQIVND come from the germline V gene (reference sequence). V lost 10 bases to trimming and J lost 1 base; unmatched junction nucleotides: 3. The CDR3 totals 13 residues. The CDR3 spells CATRTGGTDTQYF. For the CDR3, the DNA is TGTGCCACTAGGACAGGGGGCACAGATACGCAGTATTTT.

This chain joins TRBV7-8 and TRBJ1-3; the D gene is possibly TRBD1 (6 bases). This CDR3 is 16 amino acids long. V lost 0 bases to trimming and J lost 4 bases, with 13 bases between them. Germline loops: CDR1 SGHVS, CDR2 FQNEAQ. The CDR3 coding sequence is TGTGCCAGCAGCTTAGCGGTTGCAGGGGTGGGAAACACCATATATTTT. It codes for CASSLAVAGVGNTIYF.

The genes are TRBV4-1 and TRBJ2-3; 9 bases align to TRBD2. Germline V lookup: CDR1 MGHRA, CDR2 YSYEKL. The CDR3 is 15 amino acids. The junction had 5 bases not matched to a gene; V was cut back by 3 bases and J by 4 bases. The CDR3 DNA is TGCGCCAGCAGCCAGAGCGGGGGGCTATCAGATACGCAGTATTTT. It yields the protein CASSQSGGLSDTQYF.

The count of this clone is one. This chain uses TRBV7-9 with TRBJ1-1; TRBD1 aligns across 7 bases. Germline CDR1 reads SEHNR; CDR2 reads FQNEAQ (reference sequence). Trimming took 0 bases from V and 2 from J; bases not matched to a gene: 3. This CDR3 is built from 15 residues. The CDR3 is CASSLADRINTEAFF. Written as DNA, the CDR3 is TGTGCCAGCAGCTTAGCGGACAGGATAAACACTGAAGCTTTCTTT.

The J gene is TRBJ1-4, the V gene TRBV19; a possible D gene is TRBD1 (6 bases). Trimming shortened V by 4 bases and J by 8 bases, and 14 bases separated the two germline ends. CDR1 is LNHDA and CDR2 is SQIVND in the germline V gene (reference sequence). CDR3 length: 14 amino acids. In nucleotides, the CDR3 is TGTGCCAGTAGTAGAGAACAGGGCCGCGAAAAACTGTTTTTT. Translation: CASSREQGREKLFF.

V and J are TRBV28 and TRBJ2-3, with D possibly being TRBD2 (6 bases). CDR1 MDHEN and CDR2 SYDVKM come from the germline V gene. The V end was cut by 10 bases, the J end by 0 bases, with 14 bases between. The CDR3 has 14 residues. CDR3 bases: TGTGCCATTGCGGGGCGATCTAGCACAGATACGCAGTATTTT. Translating it yields CAIAGRSSTDTQYF. The full variable domain, completed using reference TRBV28 and TRBJ2-3, is DVKVTQSSRYLVKRTGEKVFLECVQDMDHENMFWYRQDPGLGLRLIYFSYDVKMKEKGDIPEGYSVSREKKERFSLILESASTNQTSMYLCAIAGRSSTDTQYFGPGTRLTVL.

The chain has TRBV4-1 and TRBJ1-1; D possibly corresponds to TRBD1 (6 bases). CDR1 and CDR2 from the germline V gene are MGHRA and YSYEKL. The CDR3 runs to 13 residues. Trimming shortened V by 4 bases and J by 5 bases, and 11 bases separated the two germline ends. The CDR3 DNA reads TGCGCCAGCAGCCTAATCGGACAGACTGAAGCTTTCTTT. Residues: CASSLIGQTEAFF.

The V gene is TRBV19, the J gene TRBJ2-4, with D perhaps matching TRBD1 (6 bases). The CDR3 consists of 14 residues. Trimming left V 4 bases short and J 11 bases short, with 18 bases between. Germline-derived CDR1 and CDR2 are LNHDA and SQIVND (reference sequence). The CDR3 nucleotides read TGTGCCAGTAGTACCCCGACAGGAGTACCCGTTCAGTACTTC. It codes for CASSTPTGVPVQYF.

This rearrangement joins TRBV4-1 to TRBJ2-3, with a possible D match to TRBD2 (5 bases). V was pared by 1 base and J by 6 bases, with 17 bases between. This CDR3 region has 16 residues. Germline V gives CDR1 MGHRA, CDR2 YSYEKL. For the CDR3, the DNA is TGCGCCAGCAGCCAAGCCCTGGCTATGAGGGCGGATACGCAGTATTTT. Protein: CASSQALAMRADTQYF.

The chain employs TRBV12-5 and TRBJ2-1; 7 bases agree with TRBD1. CDR3 length equals 14 residues. The V and J ends lost 5 bases and 12 bases, in that order; junction bases with no gene match: 13. Germline assignment: CDR1 LGHNT and CDR2 FRNRAP. CDR3 bases: TGTGCTAGTGGTATCCCCGGGACAGCGGACGGGCAGTTCTTC. Translating it yields CASGIPGTADGQFF. Full variable domain (missing parts from reference TRBV12-5 and TRBJ2-1): DARVTQTPRHKVTEMGQEVTMRCQPILGHNTVFWYRQTMMQGLELLAYFRNRAPLDDSGMPKDRFSAEMPDATLATLKIQPSEPRDSAVYFCASGIPGTADGQFFGPGTRLTVL.

In this sample, this clone turned up once. The CDR3 loop reads CASSPTGVEAFF. For the CDR3, the DNA is TGCGCCAGCAGCCCCACGGGGGTTGAAGCTTTCTTT. The chain is built from TRBV4-1 and TRBJ1-1; D is perhaps TRBD1 (5 bases). CDR3 size: 12 residues. Germline V gene data show CDR1 as MGHRA and CDR2 as YSYEKL. Deletions cut 4 bases from V and 7 bases from J, with 10 bases between.

The J gene is TRBJ1-2, the V gene TRBV28; TRBD1 might be the D (5 bases). The V gene's germline CDR1 is MDHEN and CDR2 SYDVKM. The CDR3 is 16 amino acids. Trimming took off 0 bases at V and 3 bases at J, with 14 bases between the two ends. In DNA, the CDR3 is TGTGCCAGCAGTTTATGGGCGGGGGGGACGGACTATGGCTACACCTTC. This encodes CASSLWAGGTDYGYTF.

The chain couples TRBV6-5 to TRBJ2-5, with D possibly being TRBD2 (5 bases). The CDR3 sequence is 15 residues long. The V gene lost 0 bases and the J gene lost 5 bases, with 13 bases spanning the gap. In germline, CDR1 is MNHEY, CDR2 SVGAGI. This CDR3 is CASSYSGSPRETQYF. For the CDR3, the DNA is TGTGCCAGCAGTTACTCAGGGAGCCCCCGGGAGACCCAGTACTTC.

This chain joins TRBV20-1 and TRBJ1-2, with D tentatively TRBD1 (5 bases). V was shortened by 3 bases and J by 1 base, with 12 bases between the two germline ends. This CDR3 spans 14 amino acids. Per the germline V gene, CDR1 is DFQATT and CDR2 is SNEGSKA (reference sequence). The DNA of the CDR3 is TGCAGTGCTAGTACCAGGGCCTATAACTATGGCTACACCTTC. Protein sequence: CSASTRAYNYGYTF.

This rearrangement joins TRBV7-8 to TRBJ2-3; a weak D match, TRBD2 (5 bases). Germline CDR1 reads SGHVS; CDR2 reads FQNEAQ. The CDR3 is 14 residues long. V dropped 5 bases and J dropped 6 bases, with 15 bases sitting between them. CDR3: CASSAGTGSDTQYF. The CDR3 nucleotides read TGTGCCAGCAGCGCCGGTACGGGATCGGATACGCAGTATTTT.

The chain uses TRBV9 and TRBJ1-5; D is perhaps TRBD1 (5 bases). Germline values: CDR1 SGDLS, CDR2 YYNGEE. The CDR3 length is 14 residues. The V and J ends lost 3 bases and 3 bases respectively, with 10 bases between them. CDR3 sequence: CASSGKGINQPQHF. The CDR3 region has the DNA TGTGCCAGCAGCGGTAAGGGGATCAATCAGCCCCAGCATTTT.

V and J are TRBV7-9 and TRBJ1-5; D remains ambiguous. With 3 bases removed from V and 3 bases from J, the gap between germline ends came to 9 bases. CDR1 is SEHNR and CDR2 is FQNEAQ in the germline V gene (reference sequence). This CDR3 is built from 14 residues. CDR3 in DNA: TGTGCCAGCAGCTTTGACTCGGACAATCAGCCCCAGCATTTT. This codes for CASSFDSDNQPQHF. Filled out from reference TRBV7-9 and TRBJ1-5, the complete variable domain reads DTGVSQNPRHKITKRGQNVTFRCDPISEHNRLYWYRQTLGQGPEFLTYFQNEAQLEKSRLLSDRFSAERPKGSFSTLEIQRTEQGDSAMYLCASSFDSDNQPQHFGDGTRLSIL.

This chain links TRBV6-5 with TRBJ2-3; possibly TRBD2 for D (6 bases). Trimming cost V 0 bases and J 0 bases, with 10 bases left between them. CDR3 length equals 16 residues. Germline-derived CDR1 and CDR2 are MNHEY and SVGAGI. As DNA, the CDR3 is TGTGCCAGCAGTTACTCTATAGCGGATAGCACAGATACGCAGTATTTT. Translated: CASSYSIADSTDTQYF.

This chain connects TRBV21-1 to TRBJ2-7; no DNA check was done on the table's D call, TRBD1. TRBV21-1 is deemed a pseudogene. The CDR3 is 14 amino acids. CDR3 amino acids: CASSHDRGGGEQYF. The CDR3 DNA follows: TGTGCCAGCAGCCACGACAGGGGCGGGGGCGAGCAGTACTTC.

The chain has TRBV5-1 and TRBJ2-3; D unclear. Trimming pared 2 bases from V and 0 bases from J, leaving 7 bases between. CDR3 length: 14 residues. Germline lookup yields CDR1 SGHRS and CDR2 YFSETQ. CDR3 region: CASSFRGSTDTQYF. The CDR3 coding sequence is TGCGCCAGCAGCTTCCGCGGCAGCACAGATACGCAGTATTTT.

The chain couples TRBV3-1 (or the pseudogene TRBV3-2) to TRBJ2-3, with D possibly TRBD2 on 6 matching bases. The germline gives CDR1 LGHDT, CDR2 YNNKEL (reference sequence). The CDR3 runs to 13 residues. Trimming pared 0 bases from V and 8 bases from J, leaving 9 bases between. CDR3 sequence (DNA): TGTGCCAGCAGCCAAGATGTGGGACTTACGCAGTATTTT. Translation gives CASSQDVGLTQYF.

The CDR3 region has the DNA TGTGCCAGCAGCGTGGGTGAGGCCTACGAGCAGTACTTC. It is translated as CASSVGEAYEQYF. The chain employs TRBV9 and TRBJ2-7; D is unresolved. This CDR3 has 13 amino acids. The ends were cut back, 2 bases at V and 2 bases at J, with 8 bases in the middle. Germline CDR1 and CDR2: SGDLS and YYNGEE.